A single T cell receptor (beta chain) is shown here with its context. Its antigen is unknown. The sample is drawn from a study of a mutant IDH1 vaccine in newly diagnosed glioma. Overall study: The initiation of vaccination occurred 4-6 weeks after radiotherapy alone, or with temozolomide cycles.

Time point denoted: week 11, during vaccination. The content of each vaccine dose was 300 ug of mutant IDH1 20-mer peptide, and topical imiquimod accompanied it. Study-level findings and limits: Changes in the top peripheral T cell clonotypes seemingly had no bearing on pseudoprogression.

Produced via immunoSEQ multiplex PCR; TCRdb's table is partial and in-frame only. Of some 60,000 clones listed, about 84% are singletons. Germline V gives CDR1 SGHNT, CDR2 YYREEE (reference sequence). CDR3 length equals 13 residues. Trimming took off 6 bases at V and 2 bases at J, with 11 bases between the two ends. This chain connects TRBV5-4 to TRBJ1-1, with D unclear. Specimen: PBMCs, collected from a glioma patient whose treatment included an IDH1 peptide vaccine. This clonotype was sampled from a young man with glioma. The CDR3 loop reads CASTGNPNTEAFF. The CDR3 bases are TGTGCCAGCACCGGGAACCCTAACACTGAAGCTTTCTTT. Using reference TRBV5-4 and TRBJ1-1 for the parts outside the CDR3, the full variable domain is ETGVTQSPTHLIKTRGQQVTLRCSSQSGHNTVSWYQQALGQGPQFIFQYYREEENGRGNFPPRFSGLQFPNYSSELNVNALELDDSALYLCASTGNPNTEAFFGQGTRLTVV.